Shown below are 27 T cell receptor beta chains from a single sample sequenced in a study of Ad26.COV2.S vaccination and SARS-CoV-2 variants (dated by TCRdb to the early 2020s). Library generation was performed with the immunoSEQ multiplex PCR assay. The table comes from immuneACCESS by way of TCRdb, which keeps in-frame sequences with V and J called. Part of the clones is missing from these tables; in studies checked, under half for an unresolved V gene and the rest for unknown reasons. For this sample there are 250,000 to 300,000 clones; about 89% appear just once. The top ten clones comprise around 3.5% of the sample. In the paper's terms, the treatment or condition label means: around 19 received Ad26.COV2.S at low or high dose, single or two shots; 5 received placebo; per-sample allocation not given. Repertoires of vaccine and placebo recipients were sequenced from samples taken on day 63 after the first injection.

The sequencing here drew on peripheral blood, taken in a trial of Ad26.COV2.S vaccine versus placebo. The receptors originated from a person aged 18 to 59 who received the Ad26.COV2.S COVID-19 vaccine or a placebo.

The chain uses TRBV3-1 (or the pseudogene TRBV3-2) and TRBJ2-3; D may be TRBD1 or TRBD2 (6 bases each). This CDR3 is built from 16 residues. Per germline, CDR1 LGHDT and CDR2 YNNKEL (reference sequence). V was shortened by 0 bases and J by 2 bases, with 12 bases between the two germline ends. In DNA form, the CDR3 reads TGTGCCAGCAGCCAAGACACCGGGGGCCTCACAGATACGCAGTATTTT. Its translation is CASSQDTGGLTDTQYF.

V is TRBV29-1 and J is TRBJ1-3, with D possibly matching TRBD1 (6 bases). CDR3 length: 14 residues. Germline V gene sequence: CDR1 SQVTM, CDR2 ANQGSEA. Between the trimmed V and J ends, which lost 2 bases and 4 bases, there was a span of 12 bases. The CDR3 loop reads CSVELRGRGNTIYF. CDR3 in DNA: TGCAGCGTTGAATTAAGGGGGAGAGGAAACACCATATATTTT.

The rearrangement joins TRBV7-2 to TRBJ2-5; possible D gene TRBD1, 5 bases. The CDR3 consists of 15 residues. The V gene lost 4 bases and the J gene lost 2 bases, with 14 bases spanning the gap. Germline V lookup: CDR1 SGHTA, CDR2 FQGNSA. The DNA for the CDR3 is TGTGCCAGCAGCTCAATAACAGGACCGCAAGAGACCCAGTACTTC. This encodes CASSSITGPQETQYF.

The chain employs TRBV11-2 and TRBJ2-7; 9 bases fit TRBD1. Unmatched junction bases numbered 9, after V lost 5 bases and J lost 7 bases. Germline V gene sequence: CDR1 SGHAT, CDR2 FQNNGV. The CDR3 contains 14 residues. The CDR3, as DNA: TGTGCCAGCAGCATGGGACAGGGTGTGAATGAGCAGTACTTC. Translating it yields CASSMGQGVNEQYF.

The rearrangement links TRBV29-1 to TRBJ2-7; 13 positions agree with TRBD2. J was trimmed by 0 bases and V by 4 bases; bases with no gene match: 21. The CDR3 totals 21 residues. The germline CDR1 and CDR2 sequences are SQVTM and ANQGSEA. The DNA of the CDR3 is TGCAGCGTTGTGGGGACAGGGGGAATTGGGACTAGCGGGACCACCTCCTACGAGCAGTACTTC. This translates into CSVVGTGGIGTSGTTSYEQYF.

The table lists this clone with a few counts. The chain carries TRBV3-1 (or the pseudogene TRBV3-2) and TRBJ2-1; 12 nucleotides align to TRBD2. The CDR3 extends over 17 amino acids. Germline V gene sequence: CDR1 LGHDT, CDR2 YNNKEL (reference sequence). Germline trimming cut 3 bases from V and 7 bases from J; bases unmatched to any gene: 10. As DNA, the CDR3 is TGTGCCAGCAGCCACCAGACTAGCGGGAGTAGTTCGAATGAGCAGTTCTTC. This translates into CASSHQTSGSSSNEQFF.

The CDR3 loop is CASSLDGQRKETQYF. Here the CDR3 DNA reads TGTGCCAGCAGCTTGGATGGGCAAAGGAAGGAGACCCAGTACTTC. The genes are TRBV5-4 and TRBJ2-5; D is unclear. This CDR3 has 15 residues. Germline loops: CDR1 SGHNT, CDR2 YYREEE (reference sequence). V gave up 0 bases and J gave up 5 bases, with 14 bases separating them.

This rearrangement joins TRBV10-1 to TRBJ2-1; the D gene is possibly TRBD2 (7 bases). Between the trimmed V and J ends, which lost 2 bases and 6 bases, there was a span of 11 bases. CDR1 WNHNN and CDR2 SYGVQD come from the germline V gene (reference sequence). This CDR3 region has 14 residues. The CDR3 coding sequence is TGCGCCAGCAGTGAGGGGGGGGCGGCCAATGAGCAGTTCTTC. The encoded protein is CASSEGGAANEQFF.

The CDR3 nucleotides are TGTGCCAGCGCGACAGGGAATATGGTTCTGGAGACCCAGTACTTC. As protein: CASATGNMVLETQYF. The chain combines TRBV6-5 with TRBJ2-5, with 7 bases fitting TRBD1. V lost 8 bases, J lost 5 bases, and 14 bases stayed unmatched. The CDR3 spans 15 residues. Germline CDR1 and CDR2: MNHEY and SVGAGI.

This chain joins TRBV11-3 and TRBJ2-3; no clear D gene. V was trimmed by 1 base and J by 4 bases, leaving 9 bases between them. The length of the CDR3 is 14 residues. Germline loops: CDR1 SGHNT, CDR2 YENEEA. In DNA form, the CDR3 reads TGTGCCAGCAGCTTAGGGGTTGAGCCAGATACGCAGTATTTT. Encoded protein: CASSLGVEPDTQYF.

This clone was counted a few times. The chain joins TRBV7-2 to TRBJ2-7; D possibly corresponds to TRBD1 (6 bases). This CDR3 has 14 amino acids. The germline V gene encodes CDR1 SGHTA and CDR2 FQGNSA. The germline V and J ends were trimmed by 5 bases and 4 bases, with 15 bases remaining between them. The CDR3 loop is CASSPTGYSYEQYF. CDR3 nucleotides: TGTGCCAGCAGCCCCACAGGGTATTCATACGAGCAGTACTTC.

The CDR3 here is CASSIGKGPYEQYF. The CDR3 nucleotides are TGTGCCAGTAGTATAGGTAAGGGTCCCTACGAGCAGTACTTC. The rearrangement uses TRBV19 and TRBJ2-7; D gene uncertain. This CDR3 comprises 14 residues. Per germline, CDR1 LNHDA and CDR2 SQIVND (reference sequence). Trimming left V 1 base short and J 2 bases short, with 9 bases between. Based on the CDR3 plus reference TRBV19 and TRBJ2-7, the full variable domain is DGGITQSPKYLFRKEGQNVTLSCEQNLNHDAMYWYRQDPGQGLRLIYYSQIVNDFQKGDIAEGYSVSREKKESFPLTVTSAQKNPTAFYLCASSIGKGPYEQYFGPGTRLTVT.

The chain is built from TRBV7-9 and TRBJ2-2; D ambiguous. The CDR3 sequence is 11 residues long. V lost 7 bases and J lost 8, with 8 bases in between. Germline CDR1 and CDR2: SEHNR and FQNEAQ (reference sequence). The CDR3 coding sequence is TGTGCCAGCACGATCGGGGGGGAGCTGTTTTTT. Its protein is CASTIGGELFF.

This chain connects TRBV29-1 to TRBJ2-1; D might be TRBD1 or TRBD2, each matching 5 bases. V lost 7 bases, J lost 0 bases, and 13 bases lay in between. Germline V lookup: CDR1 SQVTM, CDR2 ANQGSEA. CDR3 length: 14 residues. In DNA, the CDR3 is TGCAGCGGCCGGGGCGCCACCTCCTACAATGAGCAGTTCTTC. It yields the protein CSGRGATSYNEQFF.

The CDR3 loop is CASSRKDREYTQYF. Here the CDR3 DNA reads TGTGCCAGCAGCCGGAAGGACAGGGAATATACGCAGTATTTT. The chain recombines TRBV5-4 with TRBJ2-3; the match to TRBD1 covers 8 bases. The V segment lost 4 bases and the J segment 7 bases; nucleotides outside the gene matches: 8. This CDR3 is built from 14 residues. Germline V gives CDR1 SGHNT, CDR2 YYREEE (reference sequence).

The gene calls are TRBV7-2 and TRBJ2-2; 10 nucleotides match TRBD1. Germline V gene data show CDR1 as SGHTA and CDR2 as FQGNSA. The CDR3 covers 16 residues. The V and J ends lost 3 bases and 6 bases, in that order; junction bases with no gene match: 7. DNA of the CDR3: TGTGCCAGCAGCTTCGGACAGGGGGTTGTGGCCGGGGAGCTGTTTTTT. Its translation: CASSFGQGVVAGELFF.

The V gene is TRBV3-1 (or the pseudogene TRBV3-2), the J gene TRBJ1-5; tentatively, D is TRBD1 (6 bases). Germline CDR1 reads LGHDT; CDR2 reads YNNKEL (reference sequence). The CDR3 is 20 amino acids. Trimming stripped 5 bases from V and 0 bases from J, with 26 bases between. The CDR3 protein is CASSTQFTGLRCYSNQPQHF. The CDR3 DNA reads TGTGCCAGCAGCACCCAATTCACAGGGCTGCGGTGCTATAGCAATCAGCCCCAGCATTTT.

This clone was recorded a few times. CDR3 region: CASSLDRDTEAFF. For the CDR3, the DNA is TGTGCCAGCAGCTTAGACAGGGACACTGAAGCTTTCTTT. The chain employs TRBV7-9 and TRBJ1-1; D perhaps matches TRBD1 (6 bases). The germline CDR1 and CDR2 sequences are SEHNR and FQNEAQ (reference sequence). There are 13 residues in the CDR3. V was trimmed by 1 base and J by 3 bases, leaving 6 bases between them.

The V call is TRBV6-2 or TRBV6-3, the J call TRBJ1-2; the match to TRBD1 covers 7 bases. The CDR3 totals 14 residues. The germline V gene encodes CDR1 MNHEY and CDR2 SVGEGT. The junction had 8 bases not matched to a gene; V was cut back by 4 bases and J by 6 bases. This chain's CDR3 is CASSSQGGVDGYTF. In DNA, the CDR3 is TGTGCCAGCAGTTCCCAAGGGGGCGTCGATGGCTACACCTTC.

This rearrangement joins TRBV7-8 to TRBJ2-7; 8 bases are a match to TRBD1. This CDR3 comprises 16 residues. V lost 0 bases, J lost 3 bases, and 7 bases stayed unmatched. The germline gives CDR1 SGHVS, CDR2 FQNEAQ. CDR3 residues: CASSLAGQGSLYEQYF. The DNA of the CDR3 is TGTGCCAGCAGCTTAGCCGGACAGGGAAGCCTCTACGAGCAGTACTTC.

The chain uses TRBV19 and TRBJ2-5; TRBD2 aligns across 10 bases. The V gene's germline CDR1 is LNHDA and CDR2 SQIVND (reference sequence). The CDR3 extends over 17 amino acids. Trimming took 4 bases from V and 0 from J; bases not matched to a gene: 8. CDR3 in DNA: TGTGCCAGTAGTAAAACCCCACTAGCGGGGTACCAAGAGACCCAGTACTTC. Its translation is CASSKTPLAGYQETQYF.

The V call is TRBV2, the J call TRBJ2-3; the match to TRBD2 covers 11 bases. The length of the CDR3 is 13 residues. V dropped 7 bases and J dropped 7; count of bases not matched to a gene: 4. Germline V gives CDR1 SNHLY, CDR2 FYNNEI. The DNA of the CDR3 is TGTGCCAGCACTGGGACTAGCGGAAATACGCAGTATTTT. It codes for CASTGTSGNTQYF.

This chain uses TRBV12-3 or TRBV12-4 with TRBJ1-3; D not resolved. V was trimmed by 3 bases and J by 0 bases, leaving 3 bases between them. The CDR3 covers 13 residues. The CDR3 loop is CASSFYSGNTIYF. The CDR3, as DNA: TGTGCCAGCAGTTTCTACTCTGGAAACACCATATATTTT.

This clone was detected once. In nucleotides, the CDR3 is TGTGCCAGCGCCGTTACAAGATCCTACAATGAGCAGTTCTTC. This translates into CASAVTRSYNEQFF. This chain uses TRBV5-8 with TRBJ2-1; D is unclear. CDR3 length: 14 residues. Germline V gene lookup returns CDR1 SGHTS and CDR2 YDEGEE. V lost 7 bases and J lost 1, with 12 bases in between.

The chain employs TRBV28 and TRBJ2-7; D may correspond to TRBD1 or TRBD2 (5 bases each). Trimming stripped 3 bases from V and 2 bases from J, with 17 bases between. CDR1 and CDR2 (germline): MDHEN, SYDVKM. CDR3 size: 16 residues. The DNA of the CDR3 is TGTGCCAGCAGTTTTGTTCGGGGCGGTAACCCCTACGAGCAGTACTTC. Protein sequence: CASSFVRGGNPYEQYF.

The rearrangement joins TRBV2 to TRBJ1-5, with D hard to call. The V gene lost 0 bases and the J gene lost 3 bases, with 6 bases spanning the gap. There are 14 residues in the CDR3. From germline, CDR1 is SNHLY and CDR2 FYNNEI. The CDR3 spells CASSEAYTNQPQHF. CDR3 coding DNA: TGTGCCAGCAGTGAAGCGTATACCAATCAGCCCCAGCATTTT.

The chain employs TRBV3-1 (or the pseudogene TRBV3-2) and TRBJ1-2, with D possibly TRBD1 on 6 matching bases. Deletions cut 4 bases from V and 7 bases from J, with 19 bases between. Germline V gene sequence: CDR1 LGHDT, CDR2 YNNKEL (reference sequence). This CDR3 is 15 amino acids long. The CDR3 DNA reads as TGTGCCAGCAGCCCGGGACACCCAAATACGGGTGGCTACACCTTC. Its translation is CASSPGHPNTGGYTF.